This T cell receptor (beta chain) was recorded in a study of T cell responses to AZD1222 COVID-19 vaccine (dated by TCRdb to the early 2020s). At the level of the whole study: Because spike-specific TCR depth and breadth did not differ between the two schedules, AZD1222 recipients who got a second dose at roughly 4 weeks were pooled with those who got a second dose at roughly 12 weeks. TCR sequencing covered fewer than 250 trial participants: about 210 given two doses of AZD1222 and around 26 given two doses of MenACWY control vaccine. Enrollment into the trials was organized by age into subgroups of 18-55, 56-69 and 70-plus years, and those subgroups contained approximately 160, 26 and 62 TCR-sequenced participants, respectively.

The meaning of the sample's time point label: baseline before first vaccination. Vaccinee samples were obtained from the UK trials COV001 and COV002, which included a single-blind randomized controlled phase 2/3 trial of AZD1222 (ChAdOx1 nCoV-19) in healthy adults. For TCRbeta chain sequencing, PBMC samples were collected from trial participants at day 0 and at day 28 after the second dose. The CDR3 regions of human TCRbeta chains were analyzed by immunosequencing. On the study's bioinformatics: TCRs in the repertoires were compared against a reference library of SARS-CoV-2-specific TCRs that had been generated with the MIRA antigen-specificity platform. Breadth was defined as the fraction of unique TCRs that were SARS-CoV-2-associated. Depth was defined as the fraction of total T cells that were SARS-CoV-2-associated. Using the MIRA data, each spike-specific TCR was mapped to the spike region that the TCR reacts to and placed in a CD4 or CD8 class. Log10-transformed breadth and depth values were compared by one-way ANOVA with Sidak's multiple comparisons tests. This is the immuneACCESS table as TCRdb keeps it, with only in-frame sequences that have V and J called. A part of the clones is gone; compared with another copy, unresolved V genes explain less than half, and the rest is unexplained. That table supplies the V and J calls and clone size; D and trimming were determined from the DNA. The sample has around 87,000 clones on record, approximately 91% of them singletons. The ten top clones hold 22% of the sample.

The CDR3 has 12 amino acids, counting the end cysteine and phenylalanine. The read is trimmed to its CDR3 DNA, 36 bases read in frame from base 1. V lost 2 bases and J lost 3 bases; the stretch between them is 5 bases long. The germline V gene supplies CDR1 MDHEN and CDR2 SYDVKM. Overall results and qualifications from the work: Conclusions about previously exposed vaccinees are limited because only six or seven AZD1222 recipients were SARS-CoV-2 seropositive at baseline. In the small 56-69-year group, the increase in depth fell short of significance, most likely because of low power. The vaccine-associated CD4 TCRs covered the entire spike protein, and the dominant responses fell in regions 160-218 and 743-854. Spike-specific TCR breadth and depth rose significantly after two AZD1222 doses compared with day 0 and with MenACWY recipients. Most participants were white British and females outnumbered males, and the authors suggested that clonal diversity may have been underestimated. Reportedly, almost half of the unique spike-specific TCRs recognized epitopes lying outside the regions that are mutated in the B.1.351 and B.1.1.7 variants. No day 14 peak-response samples were available, so repertoires were characterized only after the peak T cell response.

This clone appeared once. This clone's antigen is unknown. It has no much larger one-base neighbor in the sample; base qualities were not kept. The sequence was collected from an adult in good health. In this chain, TRBV28 is recombined with TRBJ2-7, with the D gene not clear enough to name. Sequences were derived from peripheral blood, sampled on day 0 of AZD1222 vaccination. This receptor carries the CDR3 CASSLMGYEQYF. The DNA sequence is given as TGTGCCAGCAGTTTAATGGGCTACGAGCAGTACTTC.